This T cell receptor (beta chain) was sequenced during a study of blood T cell repertoires in COVID-19. Study at large: Acute and convalescent COVID-19 specimens originated in the United States, Italy and Spain.

Generated by immunoSEQ multiplex PCR, the TCRdb table keeps only in-frame clones and is missing some. The data hold about 200,000 clones, with approximately 85% observed a single time. The germline CDR1 and CDR2 sequences are SGHTA and FQGNSA. V gave up 5 bases and J gave up 6 bases; unmatched junction bases: 16. The CDR3 runs 16 residues. The TCR comes from a man aged 55 to 69 with acute or convalescent COVID-19. This chain uses TRBV7-2 with TRBJ2-7, with 7 bases matching TRBD2. Sequenced input: peripheral blood. This CDR3 reads CASSRGEGAGLFEQYF. CDR3 sequence (DNA): TGTGCCAGCAGCCGGGGGGAGGGCGCGGGATTGTTCGAGCAGTACTTC.